This T cell receptor (beta chain) derives from a study of breast tumors, draining lymph nodes, adjacent tissues. General study results and limits: Tumor repertoires ranked between lymph nodes and nontumor tissue in diversity, with V and J gene preferences. Luminal-like breast cancer showed significantly higher tumor–nontumor repertoire similarity than basal-like. The lymph node origin of tumor T cells was framed as consistent with a hypothesis, not demonstrated. Most tumor T cells seemingly derive from lymph node, then expand in tumor.

The CDR3 consists of 14 residues. With V trimmed by 6 bases and J by 4 bases, 7 bases remained unmatched. In TCRdb, the multiplex PCR reads were re-called with MiXCR into one record per CDR3 protein. The table has about 16,000 distinct CDR3 sequences, around 47% seen once. This clonotype was seen more than once but under ten times. What it recognizes is unknown. This TCR came from a female donor with breast cancer. Some clones in this sample may be carry-over from other donors' samples. Sequencing was performed on tumor-adjacent breast tissue. V is TRBV12-3 or TRBV12-4 and J is TRBJ2-7, with TRBD1 identical over 9 bases. CDR3 DNA sequence: TGTGCCAGCAGCCCCGGGACAGGGACGTACGAGCAGTACTTC. The encoded protein is CASSPGTGTYEQYF.